The 21 T cell receptor beta chains below come from one sample, sequenced in a study of cytomegalovirus exposure and HLA in healthy donors. Researchers ran the PCR with 60 Vbeta and 13 Jbeta primers. TCRdb keeps only in-frame clones here, not all; method: immunoSEQ multiplex PCR. The sample has fewer than 150,000 clones, 82% seen once. The sequenced sample was PBMCs. The source of these receptors is a male donor in good health and CMV-seronegative.

This chain uses TRBV13 with TRBJ2-5, with D possibly matching TRBD1 (5 bases). V lost 4 bases and J lost 4, with 7 bases in between. CDR1 and CDR2 from the germline V gene are PRHDT and FYEKMQ (reference sequence). The CDR3 loop spans 12 amino acids. The CDR3 coding sequence is TGTGCCAGCAGCTCGACAGTAGAGACCCAGTACTTC. It yields the protein CASSSTVETQYF.

V is TRBV4-3 and J is TRBJ2-1; 7 bases align to TRBD1. The CDR3 totals 18 residues. The junction had 13 bases not matched to a gene; V was cut back by 0 bases and J by 5 bases. The germline V gene encodes CDR1 LGHNA and CDR2 YSLEER. The CDR3 here is CASSQEPMQYRGNNEQFF. CDR3 nucleotides: TGCGCCAGCAGCCAAGAACCCATGCAGTACAGGGGAAACAATGAGCAGTTCTTC.

The chain uses TRBV2 and TRBJ2-5; 7 positions agree with TRBD2. CDR3 length equals 14 residues. After removal of 4 bases from V and 3 bases from J, the junction contained 5 bases not matched to a gene. Germline V gene lookup returns CDR1 SNHLY and CDR2 FYNNEI. This CDR3 is CASSGSSGKETQYF. The CDR3 DNA reads as TGTGCCAGCAGTGGGTCTAGCGGTAAAGAGACCCAGTACTTC. Full variable domain (remainder filled in from reference TRBV2 and TRBJ2-5): EPEVTQTPSHQVTQMGQEVILRCVPISNHLYFYWYRQILGQKVEFLVSFYNNEISEKSEIFDDQFSVERPDGSNFTLKIRSTKLEDSAMYFCASSGSSGKETQYFGPGTRLLVL.

This chain uses TRBV27 with TRBJ1-5; D possibly corresponds to TRBD1 (5 bases). The germline CDR1 and CDR2 sequences are MNHEY and SMNVEV (reference sequence). V was trimmed by 3 bases and J by 4 bases, leaving 10 bases between them. CDR3 length: 14 amino acids. CDR3 amino acids: CASSFGATNQPQHF. The CDR3 bases are TGTGCCAGCAGTTTTGGGGCTACAAATCAGCCCCAGCATTTT.

This clone was counted between two and nine times. The rearrangement links TRBV9 to TRBJ1-1, with no clear D. CDR3 length: 16 amino acids. V shed 5 bases and J shed 4 bases, with 21 bases lying between them. CDR1 is SGDLS, CDR2 YYNGEE, per germline. For the CDR3, the DNA is TGTGCCAGCAGACCGCCCGGGCAGGAGGGATTCACTGAAGCTTTCTTT. Translated: CASRPPGQEGFTEAFF.

This rearrangement joins TRBV11-3 to TRBJ2-7; 7 positions match TRBD1. The CDR3 covers 13 residues. J lost 2 bases, V lost 4 bases, and 2 bases had no gene match. The germline gives CDR1 SGHNT, CDR2 YENEEA. This CDR3 reads CASSSGQTYEQYF. The CDR3 region has the DNA TGTGCCAGCAGCTCGGGACAGACCTACGAGCAGTACTTC.

The J gene is TRBJ2-3, the V gene TRBV7-2; D not resolved. The CDR3 is 14 amino acids. V lost 5 bases, J lost 2 bases, and 11 bases lay in between. The germline V gene encodes CDR1 SGHTA and CDR2 FQGNSA. Written as DNA, the CDR3 is TGTGCCAGCAGCATCTACCAAGACACAGATACGCAGTATTTT. It translates to CASSIYQDTDTQYF. Full variable domain (rest looked up from reference TRBV7-2 and TRBJ2-3): GAGVSQSPSNKVTEKGKDVELRCDPISGHTALYWYRQSLGQGLEFLIYFQGNSAPDKSGLPSDRFSAERTGGSVSTLTIQRTQQEDSAVYLCASSIYQDTDTQYFGPGTRLTVL.

The chain carries TRBV19 and TRBJ2-3; 8 bases align to TRBD1. Germline-derived CDR1 and CDR2 are LNHDA and SQIVND (reference sequence). V trimming: 5 bases; J trimming: 3 bases; junction bases outside the gene matches: 4. This CDR3 has 14 residues. CDR3 nucleotides: TGTGCCAGTAGTTCAGGGGGCGCGACAGATACGCAGTATTTT. Residues: CASSSGGATDTQYF.

This rearrangement joins TRBV6-5 to TRBJ2-3, with D possibly being TRBD2 (7 bases). Germline values: CDR1 MNHEY, CDR2 SVGAGI. The CDR3 contains 13 residues. V gave up 8 bases and J gave up 2 bases, with 11 bases separating them. The CDR3: CASSGGHTDTQYF. The CDR3 region has the DNA TGTGCCAGCTCGGGGGGACACACAGATACGCAGTATTTT.

In its sample, this clone was seen a few times. The rearrangement links TRBV5-4 to TRBJ2-1, with TRBD1 as a possible D gene (5 bases). The ends were cut back, 6 bases at V and 6 bases at J, with 16 bases in the middle. The germline CDR1 and CDR2 sequences are SGHNT and YYREEE (reference sequence). The CDR3 is 14 amino acids. This chain's CDR3 is CASTQGLSGNEQFF. DNA of the CDR3: TGTGCCAGCACCCAGGGTCTCAGTGGCAATGAGCAGTTCTTC.

This chain joins TRBV27 and TRBJ2-1; D may be TRBD2 (5 bases). Germline V gene lookup returns CDR1 MNHEY and CDR2 SMNVEV (reference sequence). The CDR3 covers 14 residues. Trimming removed 7 bases from V and 1 base from J, with 11 bases in between. CDR3 nucleotide sequence: TGTGCCAGCACCTATAGCGTTTCCTACAATGAGCAGTTCTTC. This sequence encodes CASTYSVSYNEQFF.

This chain uses TRBV20-1 with TRBJ2-7, with 9 bases aligning to TRBD2. V gave up 6 bases and J gave up 12 bases; unmatched junction bases: 9. The CDR3 covers 11 residues. The germline V gene has CDR1 DFQATT and CDR2 SNEGSKA (reference sequence). The CDR3, as DNA: TGCAGTGCAAGATGGCGGGAGGGGGTGTACTTC. Protein: CSARWREGVYF.

This clone was recorded a few times. V is TRBV5-4 and J is TRBJ2-5; D might be TRBD2 (5 bases). The CDR3 covers 16 residues. Trimming stripped 0 bases from V and 5 bases from J, with 17 bases between. The germline gives CDR1 SGHNT, CDR2 YYREEE (reference sequence). The CDR3 DNA reads TGTGCCAGCAGCTTGGAGGGTAGAGGGCAGGTTGAGACCCAGTACTTC. This translates into CASSLEGRGQVETQYF.

The gene calls are TRBV5-1 and TRBJ2-1, with 12 bases identical to TRBD2. From germline, CDR1 is SGHRS and CDR2 YFSETQ. The CDR3 loop spans 15 amino acids. V dropped 6 bases and J dropped 5; count of bases not matched to a gene: 6. The CDR3 protein is CASIKGLAGNNEQFF. The CDR3 bases are TGCGCCAGCATCAAGGGACTAGCGGGTAACAATGAGCAGTTCTTC.

This clone was seen a few times. The chain is built from TRBV20-1 and TRBJ2-5; D is uncertain. With 4 bases removed from V and 0 bases from J, the gap between germline ends came to 3 bases. Looked up from germline, CDR1 is DFQATT and CDR2 is SNEGSKA (reference sequence). There are 11 residues in the CDR3. CDR3 protein: CSANYQETQYF. The CDR3 coding sequence is TGCAGTGCTAACTACCAAGAGACCCAGTACTTC.

The V and J genes are TRBV18 and TRBJ1-2; 9 bases agree with TRBD1. Per the germline V gene, CDR1 is KGHSH and CDR2 is LQKENI. The ends lost 1 base at V and 4 bases at J; junction bases unmatched: 1. CDR3 size: 14 residues. The CDR3 reads CASSPRDRVYGYTF. DNA for the CDR3: TGTGCCAGCTCACCACGGGACAGGGTCTATGGCTACACCTTC.

This clone has a single count. The chain employs TRBV7-9 and TRBJ2-7; tentative D call: TRBD2 (5 bases). CDR1 and CDR2 from the germline V gene are SEHNR and FQNEAQ (reference sequence). This CDR3 contains 12 residues. Trimming stripped 4 bases from V and 3 bases from J, with 7 bases between. CDR3 in amino acids: CASSSTSYEQYF. The CDR3 bases are TGTGCCAGCAGCTCAACTAGCTACGAGCAGTACTTC.

The chain couples TRBV5-8 to TRBJ1-2; perhaps TRBD1 as D (5 bases). The CDR3 covers 13 residues. Germline V gives CDR1 SGHTS, CDR2 YDEGEE. V was shortened by 3 bases and J by 2 bases, with 8 bases between the two germline ends. Here the CDR3 reads CASSYDSNYGYTF. In nucleotides, the CDR3 is TGTGCCAGCAGCTATGACAGCAACTATGGCTACACCTTC.

The chain uses TRBV7-3 and TRBJ2-1; TRBD2 agrees at 13 bases. The length of the CDR3 is 14 residues. Trimming at V came to 3 bases and at J to 10 bases, leaving 3 bases not matched to a gene. The germline CDR1 and CDR2 sequences are SGHTA and FQGTGA. The CDR3 DNA follows: TGTGCCAGCAGCTTGGGACTAGCGGGATTCGAGCAGTTCTTC. This encodes CASSLGLAGFEQFF.

V usage is TRBV27 and J usage is TRBJ1-5; D call uncertain. This CDR3 comprises 14 residues. The germline V gene encodes CDR1 MNHEY and CDR2 SMNVEV (reference sequence). The ends were cut back, 5 bases at V and 7 bases at J, with 15 bases in the middle. The CDR3 region is CASSPQVLAQPQHF. The CDR3 coding sequence is TGTGCCAGCAGTCCTCAGGTATTGGCGCAGCCCCAGCATTTT.

This clone was seen once. The chain links TRBV27 to TRBJ1-5, with TRBD1 matching 7 bases. The CDR3 is 15 residues long. Germline lookup yields CDR1 MNHEY and CDR2 SMNVEV (reference sequence). The V segment lost 5 bases and the J segment 2 bases; nucleotides outside the gene matches: 6. The DNA of the CDR3 is TGTGCCAGCAGTCTCGGGACAGCCGGCAATCAGCCCCAGCATTTT. Protein: CASSLGTAGNQPQHF.